This passage covers 8 T cell receptor beta chains from one sample sequenced in a study of T cells in Graves' hyperthyroidism and ophthalmopathy. The TCR beta CDR3 regions underwent amplification using RNA transcripts as the source. Initially, a first-round RT-PCR of the TCR CDR3 employed the HTBI primer set. TCRdb analysed the multiplex PCR reads with MiXCR anew, one entry per CDR3 protein. The sample shows about 380,000 distinct CDR3 sequences, roughly 13% of them seen only once. Sample: blood. The receptors derive from a man aged 25-45 years with Graves' hyperthyroidism that later progressed to Graves' ophthalmopathy.

The table lists this clonotype with many counts. This chain uses TRBV11-2 with TRBJ2-5, with 9 bases identical to TRBD2. V was pared by 4 bases and J by 4 bases, with 4 bases of the junction left unmatched. Looked up from germline, CDR1 is SGHAT and CDR2 is FQNNGV. CDR3 length: 14 amino acids. The CDR3 is CASSYGGGVETQYF. DNA for the CDR3: TGTGCCAGCAGCTACGGCGGGGGGGTAGAGACCCAGTACTTC. The whole variable domain, filled in from reference TRBV11-2 and TRBJ2-5, reads EAGVAQSPRYKIIEKRQSVAFWCNPISGHATLYWYQQILGQGPKLLIQFQNNGVVDDSQLPKDRFSAERLKGVDSTLKIQPAKLEDSAVYLCASSYGGGVETQYFGPGTRLLVL.

This clonotype was observed at least ten times. The V and J genes are TRBV15 and TRBJ2-7, with D uncertain. The CDR3 has 13 residues. V lost 1 base and J 2 bases, leaving 6 bases between the germline ends. Looked up from germline, CDR1 is LNHNV and CDR2 is YYDKDF (reference sequence). As DNA, the CDR3 is TGTGCCACCAGCAGAGCTTTTCCCTACGAGCAGTACTTC. It codes for CATSRAFPYEQYF.

This clonotype showed up just a few times. The genes are TRBV7-6 and TRBJ2-1; 7 bases match TRBD2. From germline, CDR1 is SGHVS and CDR2 FNYEAQ. This CDR3 spans 15 amino acids. J gave up 2 bases and V 5 bases, and 6 bases lay outside the gene matches. The CDR3: CASSLLAEAYNEQFF. The CDR3 nucleotides read TGTGCCAGCAGCCTCCTAGCGGAGGCCTACAATGAGCAGTTCTTC.

This clonotype has a count of ten or more. The gene calls are TRBV7-9 and TRBJ2-7; TRBD1 aligns across 7 bases. With V trimmed by 7 bases and J by 0 bases, 6 bases remained unmatched. The CDR3 spans 14 residues. Germline CDR1 is SEHNR and CDR2 is FQNEAQ (reference sequence). The CDR3 DNA is TGTGCCAGCACCATCCGGGACAGCTCCTACGAGCAGTACTTC. Translation gives CASTIRDSSYEQYF.

This clonotype was picked up many times. The chain combines TRBV27 with TRBJ1-1, with 7 bases aligning to TRBD1. The CDR3 totals 14 residues. After removal of 5 bases from V and 2 bases from J, the junction contained 5 bases not matched to a gene. Germline V CDR1 and CDR2: MNHEY, SMNVEV (reference sequence). The CDR3 DNA sequence: TGTGCCAGCAGTCTTGGGACAGCTAACACTGAAGCTTTCTTT. Residues: CASSLGTANTEAFF.

This clonotype was counted at least ten times. The chain carries TRBV28 and TRBJ2-1, with 8 bases lining up with TRBD1. The CDR3 length is 16 residues. V lost 5 bases and J lost 0; bases outside the gene matches: 6. Germline V gene sequence: CDR1 MDHEN, CDR2 SYDVKM. The CDR3 coding sequence is TGTGCCAGCAGTATCCCAGGGGGCCCCTCCTACAATGAGCAGTTCTTC. It encodes CASSIPGGPSYNEQFF.

Ten or more counts support this clonotype. The chain links TRBV7-9 to TRBJ1-2; D perhaps matches TRBD1 (5 bases). There are 14 residues in the CDR3. Trimming pared 1 base from V and 0 bases from J, leaving 6 bases between. The germline gives CDR1 SEHNR, CDR2 FQNEAQ (reference sequence). In nucleotides, the CDR3 is TGTGCCAGCAGCTTAGGGGGGTCTAACTATGGCTACACCTTC. Its protein is CASSLGGSNYGYTF.

This clonotype was seen many times. This sequence joins TRBV11-2 and TRBJ1-3; D is possibly TRBD1 (5 bases). CDR1 and CDR2 from the germline V gene are SGHAT and FQNNGV. V was shortened by 2 bases and J by 4 bases, with 9 bases between the two germline ends. The length of the CDR3 is 14 residues. CDR3 residues: CASSLRRAGNTIYF. CDR3 sequence (DNA): TGTGCCAGCAGCTTACGCAGGGCGGGAAACACCATATATTTT. Full variable domain (outside the CDR3, taken from reference TRBV11-2 and TRBJ1-3): EAGVAQSPRYKIIEKRQSVAFWCNPISGHATLYWYQQILGQGPKLLIQFQNNGVVDDSQLPKDRFSAERLKGVDSTLKIQPAKLEDSAVYLCASSLRRAGNTIYFGEGSWLTVV.